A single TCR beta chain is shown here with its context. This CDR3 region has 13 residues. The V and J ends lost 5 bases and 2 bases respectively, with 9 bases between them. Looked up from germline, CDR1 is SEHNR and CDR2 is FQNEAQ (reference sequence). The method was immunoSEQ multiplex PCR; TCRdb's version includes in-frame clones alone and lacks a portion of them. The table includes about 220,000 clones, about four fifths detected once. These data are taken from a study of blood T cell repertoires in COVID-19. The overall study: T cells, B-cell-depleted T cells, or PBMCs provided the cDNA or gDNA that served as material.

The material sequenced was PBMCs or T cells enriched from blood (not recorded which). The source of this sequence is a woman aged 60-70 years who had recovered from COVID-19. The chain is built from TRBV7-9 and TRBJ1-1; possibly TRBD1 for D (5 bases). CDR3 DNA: TGTGCCAGCAGCCAGACAGATAACACTGAAGCTTTCTTT. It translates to CASSQTDNTEAFF.